Listed below are T cell receptor beta chains from one sample, sequenced in a study of T cells expressing NK-cell markers. From its re-call of the 5' RACE reads, TCRdb lists each CDR3 protein once, without DNA. Recorded for this sample: 500,000 to 700,000 distinct CDR3 sequences. The sample comprised blood T cells: a sorted CD56 or NKG2C T cell subset, CD4+ or CD8+ T cells, or bulk PBMC T cells (not recorded which). These receptors were collected from a man between 18 and 35 years old in good health. Both conserved end residues are part of each CDR3.

TRBV6-1,TRBJ2-1,CASTLTTSGRRNEQFF
TRBV29-1,TRBJ2-7,CSVASGQSSYEQYF
TRBV7-8,TRBJ2-7,CASSLGSPGTSYEQYF
TRBV12-3/TRBV12-4,TRBJ1-4,CASSLGLSGTTKLFF
TRBV7-2,TRBJ2-1,CASTDLTSFKEQFF
TRBV5-1,TRBJ2-3,CASSLAGSGGRTDTQYF
TRBV3-1,TRBJ2-5,CASSQGEWEQETQYF
TRBV12-3/TRBV12-4,TRBJ1-1,CASSLRTGMNTEAFF
TRBV28,TRBJ1-1,CASRSTENTEAFF
TRBV5-1,TRBJ1-2,CASSADGQNGYTF
TRBV14,TRBJ2-2,CASSRAGGELFF
TRBV6-1,TRBJ2-7,CASSALTDSSYEQYF
TRBV30,TRBJ2-7,CAWAPGGYEQYF
TRBV20-1,TRBJ2-1,CSAQKTGRPYNEQFF
TRBV4-3,TRBJ2-7,CASSQYLFYEQYF
TRBV20-1,TRBJ2-7,CSARSVRDSYEQYF
TRBV19,TRBJ2-7,CASSPGTATHEQYF
TRBV7-2,TRBJ1-5,CASSQGVIQPQHF
TRBV12-3/TRBV12-4,TRBJ2-5,CASASGAGGPETQYF
TRBV7-2,TRBJ2-1,CASSLPGLAGEKQFF
TRBV24-1,TRBJ2-1,CATSDRGLASFNEQFF
TRBV18,TRBJ2-6,CASSLSGHGANVLTF
TRBV10-3,TRBJ2-1,CAISASRISFNEQFF
TRBV7-9,TRBJ1-3,CASSHRGGASGNTIYF
TRBV12-3/TRBV12-4,TRBJ2-1,CASSHPRERQFF
TRBV20-1,TRBJ1-2,CSARTGERGYTF
TRBV10-3,TRBJ2-1,CAISDPSGPGPRNEQFF
TRBV25-1,TRBJ2-1,CASSDPQTTPYYNEQFF
TRBV14,TRBJ2-3,CASSYGLAGAHTQYF
TRBV14,TRBJ2-2,CASSRTEKGTGELFF
TRBV10-3,TRBJ2-1,CAIKEGGNEQFF